Shown below are 7 T cell receptor beta chains from a single sample sequenced in a study of Ad26.COV2.S vaccination and SARS-CoV-2 variants. Method: immunoSEQ multiplex PCR; TCRdb's copy keeps in-frame clones and lacks some. In the table there are fewer than 900,000 clones, around 92% of which are singletons. This sample's treatment: approximately 18 received Ad26.COV2.S at low or high dose, single or two shots; roughly five received placebo; per-sample allocation not given. On day 63 after the first injection, vaccine and placebo recipients gave samples. The sample in question was peripheral blood, obtained in a trial of Ad26.COV2.S vaccine versus placebo. The receptors were gathered from a person between 18 and 65 years old who received the Ad26.COV2.S COVID-19 vaccine or a placebo.

CDR3 in amino acids: CASSLSPSGRPTQYF. The DNA of the CDR3 is TGTGCCAGCAGCTTAAGTCCTAGCGGGCGACCGACCCAGTACTTC. V is TRBV7-2 and J is TRBJ2-5, with 8 bases lining up with TRBD2. V was clipped by 2 bases and J by 7 bases; unmatched bases: 9. The CDR3 length is 15 residues. CDR1 is SGHTA and CDR2 is FQGNSA in the germline V gene.

In this sample, this clone turned up a few times. The J gene is TRBJ1-1, the V gene TRBV9; the D gene is possibly TRBD1 (5 bases). This CDR3 contains 14 residues. Germline V gene data show CDR1 as SGDLS and CDR2 as YYNGEE. The V and J ends lost 0 bases and 6 bases respectively, with 12 bases between them. In DNA form, the CDR3 reads TGTGCCAGCAGCGTAGCGGCTTTAGGGGCTGAAGCTTTCTTT. It codes for CASSVAALGAEAFF.

The J gene is TRBJ2-7, the V gene TRBV11-2; a possible D gene is TRBD1 (6 bases). The ends were cut back, 6 bases at V and 0 bases at J, with 18 bases in the middle. In germline, CDR1 is SGHAT, CDR2 FQNNGV. The CDR3 has 16 amino acids. CDR3 region: CASRRIQGYYSYEQYF. The CDR3 DNA reads as TGTGCCAGCAGGAGAATACAGGGCTATTACTCCTACGAGCAGTACTTC.

CDR3 protein: CASSWMGHYGYTF. CDR3 sequence (DNA): TGTGCCAGCAGTTGGATGGGGCACTATGGCTACACCTTC. This chain connects TRBV12-3 or TRBV12-4 to TRBJ1-2; D may be TRBD1 (5 bases). Trimming shortened V by 4 bases and J by 3 bases, and 9 bases separated the two germline ends. This CDR3 contains 13 residues.

The gene calls are TRBV19 and TRBJ2-7; 10 positions match TRBD1. After removal of 11 bases from V and 3 bases from J, the junction contained 4 bases not matched to a gene. The CDR3 extends over 12 amino acids. CDR1 LNHDA and CDR2 SQIVND come from the germline V gene (reference sequence). DNA for the CDR3: TGTGCCGCGGGACAGGGGATCTACGAGCAGTACTTC. Its translation: CAAGQGIYEQYF.

This chain links TRBV7-9 with TRBJ1-1; D is undetermined. This CDR3 is built from 14 residues. CDR1 SEHNR and CDR2 FQNEAQ come from the germline V gene (reference sequence). V gave up 2 bases and J gave up 1 base, with 8 bases separating them. The DNA for the CDR3 is TGTGCCAGCAGCTTAAACTCCCCGAACACTGAAGCTTTCTTT. This codes for CASSLNSPNTEAFF.

V is TRBV21-1 and J is TRBJ1-1; the D call of TRBD1 is as the table states it, not checked on the DNA. TRBV21-1 is a pseudogene segment. The CDR3 length is 14 residues. CDR3 protein: CASSKEAGNTEAFF. Written as DNA, the CDR3 is TGTGCCAGCAGCAAAGAAGCAGGGAACACTGAAGCTTTCTTT.